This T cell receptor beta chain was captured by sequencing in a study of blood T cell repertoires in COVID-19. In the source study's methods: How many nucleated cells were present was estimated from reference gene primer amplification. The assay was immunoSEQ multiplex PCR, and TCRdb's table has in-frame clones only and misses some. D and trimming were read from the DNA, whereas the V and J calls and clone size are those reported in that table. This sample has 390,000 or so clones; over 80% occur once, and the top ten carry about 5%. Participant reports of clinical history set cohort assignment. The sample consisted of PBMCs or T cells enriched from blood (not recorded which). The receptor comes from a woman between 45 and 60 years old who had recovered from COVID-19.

CDR3 sequence: CASSHTGGLGNTIYF. The CDR3 nucleotides are TGTGCCAGCAGCCATACAGGGGGCTTGGGAAACACCATATATTTT. The chain carries TRBV25-1 and TRBJ1-3; 9 nucleotides line up with TRBD1. CDR3 size: 15 residues. After removal of 6 bases from V and 4 bases from J, the junction contained 7 bases not matched to a gene. Germline V gene sequence: CDR1 MGHDK, CDR2 SYGVNS.